This TCR beta chain emerged from a study of shared clonotypes between healthy human individuals. In the source study's methods: As immunoSEQ supplied junction-only sequences (without quality scores), filtering differed. Clones were read by immunoSEQ multiplex PCR, and TCRdb kept only the in-frame ones, dropping some. Clone size and V and J calls were adopted from that table, with D and trimming inferred from the DNA. The sample yields roughly 2,500,000 clones, approximately 94% seen once. Germline V lookup: CDR1 GTSNPN, CDR2 SVGIG (reference sequence). There are 15 residues in the CDR3. V was clipped by 2 bases and J by 10 bases; unmatched bases: 13.

The TCR was taken from a man aged 18 to 29 in good health. Some clones in this sample may be carry-over from other donors' samples. The genes are TRBV30 and TRBJ2-1, with TRBD2 matching over 8 bases. The sequenced sample was naive CD4+ T cells from PBMCs. Regarding subset: CD45RA+ positively selected. CDR3 sequence reads: CAWSFLPGPGGEQFF. The CDR3 coding sequence is TGTGCCTGGAGTTTCCTCCCGGGCCCGGGAGGGGAGCAGTTCTTC. The full variable domain, rest sourced from reference TRBV30 and TRBJ2-1, is SQTIHQWPATLVQPVGSPLSLECTVEGTSNPNLYWYRQAAGRGLQLLFYSVGIGQISSEVPQNLSASRPQDRQFILSSKKLLLSDSGFYLCAWSFLPGPGGEQFFGPGTRLTVL.